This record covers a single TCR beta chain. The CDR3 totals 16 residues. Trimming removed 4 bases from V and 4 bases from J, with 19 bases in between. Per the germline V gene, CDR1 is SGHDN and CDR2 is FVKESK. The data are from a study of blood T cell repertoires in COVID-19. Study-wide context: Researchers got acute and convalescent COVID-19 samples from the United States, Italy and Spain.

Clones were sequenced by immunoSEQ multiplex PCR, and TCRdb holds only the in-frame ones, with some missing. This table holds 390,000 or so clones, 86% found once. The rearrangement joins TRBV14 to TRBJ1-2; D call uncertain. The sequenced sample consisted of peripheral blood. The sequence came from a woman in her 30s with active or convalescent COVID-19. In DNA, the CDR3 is TGTGCCAGCAGCCTCTCTCGCGGGGTATCGGGCTATGGCTACACCTTC. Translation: CASSLSRGVSGYGYTF.